The present T cell receptor (beta chain) was sequenced within a study of shared clonotypes between healthy human individuals. Regarding the study as a whole: The sharing of 4% to 5.5% of naive CD4 clonotypes was seen across a handful of donors. Naive subsets typically showed greater estimated richness than memory subsets.

The data were produced by immunoSEQ multiplex PCR, yet TCRdb's version contains in-frame clones alone and is incomplete. The sample holds around 980,000 clones, roughly 74% seen once. The CDR3 is 15 residues long. CDR1 is SGHTA, CDR2 FQGTGA, per germline. Trimming pared 5 bases from V and 3 bases from J, leaving 15 bases between. This clone was observed once. The antigen is undetermined. The chain is built from TRBV7-3 and TRBJ2-3; TRBD2 is a possible D gene (5 bases). Specimen: memory CD4+ T cells from PBMCs. Subset: CD45RA-negative fraction. The receptor was derived from a man aged 18 to 29 in good health. Some clones in this sample may be carry-over from other donors' samples. The DNA of the CDR3 is TGTGCCAGCAGCCGCCGAGTAACGGGAACAGATACGCAGTATTTT. Translation gives CASSRRVTGTDTQYF.